Each of the 15 T cell receptor beta chains below was sequenced from the same sample in a study of blood T cells in healthy people across ages. Together with a sample-barcoded 5' primer, a J-beta primer mix was included in a second PCR lasting about 7 to 11 cycles. TCRdb reprocessed the 5' RACE reads via MiXCR and lists one record per CDR3 protein. The sample consists of around 970,000 distinct CDR3 sequences, 45% to 60% of them appearing once. Material: blood. The receptors here all came from a woman aged 55-70 years in good health.

The chain uses TRBV7-2 and TRBJ2-3, with no clear D. CDR3 length equals 19 residues. Trimming took off 3 bases at V and 3 bases at J, with 25 bases between the two ends. The V gene's germline CDR1 is SGHTA and CDR2 FQGNSA. CDR3: CASSFLGYHLTPTTDTQYF. Here the CDR3 DNA reads TGTGCCAGCAGCTTTTTAGGCTACCACCTAACCCCAACAACAGATACGCAGTATTTT.

The V and J genes are TRBV6-5 and TRBJ2-5; D remains unclear. CDR1 MNHEY and CDR2 SVGAGI come from the germline V gene. CDR3 length: 15 amino acids. Trimming removed 2 bases at V and 0 bases at J, with 10 bases between. CDR3 loop: CASSYVDLYQETQYF. The DNA for the CDR3 is TGTGCCAGCAGTTACGTGGATCTGTACCAAGAGACCCAGTACTTC.

This clonotype was observed a few times. This chain connects TRBV20-1 to TRBJ2-5; possible D gene TRBD2, 6 bases. Germline V gene lookup returns CDR1 DFQATT and CDR2 SNEGSKA (reference sequence). The CDR3 runs to 14 residues. Trimming pared 0 bases from V and 7 bases from J, leaving 15 bases between. The CDR3 protein is CSARDRTGGRTQYF. CDR3 sequence (DNA): TGCAGTGCTAGAGATAGGACTGGGGGGAGGACCCAGTACTTC.

This clonotype was recorded only once. The chain employs TRBV20-1 and TRBJ1-4; D perhaps matches TRBD1 (5 bases). CDR1 is DFQATT, CDR2 SNEGSKA, per germline (reference sequence). The germline V and J ends were trimmed by 6 bases and 8 bases, with 19 bases remaining between them. The CDR3 runs 14 residues. CDR3: CSAEWGGRGEKLFF. The CDR3 region has the DNA TGCAGTGCCGAATGGGGTGGAAGGGGAGAAAAACTGTTTTTT.

The chain combines TRBV29-1 with TRBJ1-5; 7 bases match TRBD1. Trimming took 6 bases from V and 1 from J; bases not matched to a gene: 0. Germline CDR1 is SQVTM and CDR2 is ANQGSEA. The CDR3 loop spans 12 amino acids. CDR3 loop: CSVGQSNQPQHF. In nucleotides, the CDR3 is TGCAGCGTGGGACAGAGCAATCAGCCCCAGCATTTT. The whole variable domain, filled in from reference TRBV29-1 and TRBJ1-5, reads SAVISQKPSRDICQRGTSLTIQCQVDSQVTMMFWYRQQPGQSLTLIATANQGSEATYESGFVIDKFPISRPNLTFSTLTVSNMSPEDSSIYLCSVGQSNQPQHFGDGTRLSIL.

The J gene is TRBJ1-2, the V gene TRBV12-3 or TRBV12-4; D not resolved. CDR3 length: 12 amino acids. The V end was cut by 7 bases, the J end by 0 bases, with 6 bases between. Here the CDR3 DNA reads TGTGCCAGCAAAAGGGCTAACTATGGCTACACCTTC. Protein: CASKRANYGYTF.

V is TRBV12-3 or TRBV12-4 and J is TRBJ1-1; 7 nucleotides match TRBD1. V lost 6 bases to trimming and J lost 3 bases; unmatched junction nucleotides: 4. This CDR3 has 13 residues. The CDR3 nucleotides read TGTGCCAGCAGACCGACAGGGTACACTGAAGCTTTCTTT. It codes for CASRPTGYTEAFF.

The chain links TRBV6-6 to TRBJ1-1, with 9 bases identical to TRBD1. The CDR3 loop spans 13 amino acids. V was clipped by 7 bases and J by 7 bases; unmatched bases: 7. Germline CDR1 and CDR2: MNHNY and SVGAGI (reference sequence). The CDR3 spells CASTRDRVGEAFF. The CDR3 bases are TGTGCCAGCACCCGGGACAGGGTCGGTGAAGCTTTCTTT.

This sequence joins TRBV4-1 and TRBJ1-5; no clear D. The CDR3 runs 17 residues. The V and J ends lost 4 bases and 4 bases respectively, with 20 bases between them. Germline-derived CDR1 and CDR2 are MGHRA and YSYEKL. The CDR3 loop is CASSPRPVDWRNQPQHF. The DNA for the CDR3 is TGCGCCAGCAGCCCCCGGCCGGTGGACTGGAGGAATCAGCCCCAGCATTTT.

This chain uses TRBV7-2 with TRBJ1-2; no definite D call. V was shortened by 4 bases and J by 2 bases, with 8 bases between the two germline ends. Per germline, CDR1 SGHTA and CDR2 FQGNSA. The CDR3 is made up of 13 amino acids. CDR3 protein: CASSSTENYGYTF. CDR3 coding DNA: TGTGCCAGCAGCTCAACAGAAAACTATGGCTACACCTTC.

This chain links TRBV7-9 with TRBJ2-1; 7 bases match TRBD2. Trimming removed 1 base from V and 15 bases from J; junction bases left unmatched: 6. The germline V gene encodes CDR1 SEHNR and CDR2 FQNEAQ (reference sequence). The CDR3 totals 12 residues. The CDR3 region has the DNA TGTGCCAGCAGCTTAGAGCGGGAAAGGCGGTTCTTC. It encodes CASSLERERRFF.

This chain links TRBV29-1 with TRBJ2-7; D uncertain. The CDR3 runs 14 residues. CDR1 is SQVTM and CDR2 is ANQGSEA in the germline V gene. V was pared by 7 bases and J by 1 base, with 17 bases between. The CDR3 here is CSGLATPPSYEQYF. CDR3 DNA sequence: TGCAGCGGATTAGCCACCCCTCCTTCCTACGAGCAGTACTTC.

This clonotype was observed a handful of times. V gene TRBV27 combines with J gene TRBJ2-5; D call uncertain. CDR1 is MNHEY and CDR2 is SMNVEV in the germline V gene (reference sequence). With 5 bases removed from V and 9 bases from J, the gap between germline ends came to 19 bases. The CDR3 totals 14 residues. The CDR3 DNA is TGTGCCAGCAGTCCGAGACGGACGGTCATGGCCCAGTACTTC. It encodes CASSPRRTVMAQYF.

V gene TRBV25-1 combines with J gene TRBJ2-5; 7 bases agree with TRBD1. V shed 5 bases and J 11 bases; nucleotides not matched to a gene: 14. CDR1 is MGHDK, CDR2 SYGVNS, per germline. The CDR3 sequence is 14 residues long. The DNA of the CDR3 is TGTGCCAGCAGTCCCATTGACAGGGTCAATGAGCAGTACTTC. It specifies CASSPIDRVNEQYF.

The J gene is TRBJ2-5, the V gene TRBV10-1; D gene ambiguous. The CDR3 contains 12 residues. Germline V gene lookup returns CDR1 WNHNN and CDR2 SYGVQD (reference sequence). Trimming took off 5 bases at V and 5 bases at J, with 9 bases between the two ends. The CDR3 loop is CASSNQWETQYF. The CDR3 nucleotides are TGCGCCAGCAGTAATCAGTGGGAGACCCAGTACTTC.